Below, one T cell receptor beta chain is given with its context. One Seattle source followed patients from active infection through their disease course. The data originate from a study of blood T cell repertoires in COVID-19. Looking at the study overall: The origin of the acute and convalescent COVID-19 samples was the United States, Italy and Spain. Sample material is recorded as cDNA or gDNA derived from T cells, B-cell-depleted T cells, or PBMCs.

The germline V gene has CDR1 SGDLS and CDR2 YYNGEE. Trimming took 4 bases from V and 2 from J; bases not matched to a gene: 7. This CDR3 is built from 15 residues. Original data processing: Amplification of reference gene primers provided the estimated nucleated cell counts. Profiling relied on immunoSEQ multiplex PCR, and the TCRdb table lists in-frame clones only, not all of them. The DNA gave D and trimming, while V, J and clone size come from that table. Among about 360,000 clones, approximately 86% were seen once, and the ten largest hold 7.1%. This TCR was recovered from a woman in her fifties or sixties with COVID-19, enrolled during active disease. The V call is TRBV9, the J call TRBJ2-7; TRBD2 matches at 9 bases. The sample consisted of peripheral blood. The CDR3 DNA follows: TGTGCCAGCAGCCATGGCGAGCGGGGGGCCTACGAGCAGTACTTC. This sequence encodes CASSHGERGAYEQYF.